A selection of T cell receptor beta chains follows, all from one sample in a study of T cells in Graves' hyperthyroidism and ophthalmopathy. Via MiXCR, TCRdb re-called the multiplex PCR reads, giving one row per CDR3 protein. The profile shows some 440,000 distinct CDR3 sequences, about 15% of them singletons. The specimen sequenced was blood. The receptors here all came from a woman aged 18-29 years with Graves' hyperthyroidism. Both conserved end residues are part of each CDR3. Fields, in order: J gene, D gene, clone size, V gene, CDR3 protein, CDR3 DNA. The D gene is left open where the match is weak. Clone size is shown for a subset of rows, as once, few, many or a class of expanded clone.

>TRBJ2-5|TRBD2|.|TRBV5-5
CASSFSAGGETQYF
TGTGCCAGCAGCTTCTCAGCGGGAGGGGAGACCCAGTACTTC
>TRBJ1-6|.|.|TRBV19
CASSFERWTSPLHF
TGTGCCAGTAGTTTCGAGAGGTGGACCTCACCCCTCCACTTT
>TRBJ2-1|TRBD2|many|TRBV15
CATSGRKAGGRSREQFF
TGTGCCACCAGCGGACGGAAAGCGGGGGGGCGGTCAAGAGAGCAGTTCTTC
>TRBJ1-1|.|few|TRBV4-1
CASRPIYGGMNTEAFF
TGCGCCAGCAGACCAATTTATGGGGGCATGAACACTGAAGCTTTCTTT
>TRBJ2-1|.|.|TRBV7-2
CASSLSPNSYNEQFF
TGTGCCAGCAGCTTATCTCCCAACTCCTACAATGAGCAGTTCTTC
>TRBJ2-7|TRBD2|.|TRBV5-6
CASSLGSGAPRGEQYF
TGTGCCAGCAGCTTGGGTAGCGGGGCCCCCCGTGGCGAGCAGTACTTC
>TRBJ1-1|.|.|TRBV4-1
CASSHGPTDGYTEAFF
TGCGCCAGCAGCCACGGACCGACCGACGGATACACTGAAGCTTTCTTT
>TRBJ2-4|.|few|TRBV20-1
CSALPGGKNIQYF
TGCAGTGCTCTGCCGGGTGGCAAAAACATTCAGTACTTC
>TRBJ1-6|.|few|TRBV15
CATSRGRGNSPLHF
TGTGCCACCAGCAGAGGAAGGGGGAATTCACCCCTCCACTTT
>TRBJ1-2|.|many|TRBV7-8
CASSLPTYGYTF
TGTGCCAGCAGCTTGCCAACTTATGGCTACACCTTC
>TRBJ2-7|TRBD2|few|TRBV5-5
CASSPMTSRQYF
TGTGCCAGCAGCCCTATGACTAGCCGGCAGTACTTC
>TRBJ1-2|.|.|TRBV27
CASSSGPKGACTF
TGTGCCAGCAGTTCGGGTCCAAAAGGTGCCTGCACCTTC
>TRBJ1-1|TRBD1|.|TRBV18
CASSPDPGQGSTEAFF
TGTGCCAGCTCACCGGATCCGGGACAGGGGAGCACTGAAGCTTTCTTT
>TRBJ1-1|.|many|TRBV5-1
CASSLDGVGVTEAFF
TGCGCCAGCAGCTTGGATGGGGTGGGAGTCACTGAAGCTTTCTTT
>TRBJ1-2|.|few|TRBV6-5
CASSYSGTNGYTF
TGTGCCAGCAGTTACTCGGGGACAAATGGCTACACCTTC
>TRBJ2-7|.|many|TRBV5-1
CASHRESSYEQYF
TGCGCCAGCCATCGGGAGAGCTCCTACGAGCAGTACTTC
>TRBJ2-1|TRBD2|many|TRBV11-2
CASSKGGLAGGWSSYNEQFF
TGTGCCAGCAGCAAGGGGGGACTAGCGGGGGGCTGGAGCTCCTACAATGAGCAGTTCTTC
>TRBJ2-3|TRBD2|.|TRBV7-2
CASSLLLAGEPDTQYF
TGTGCCAGCAGCTTATTACTAGCGGGGGAGCCAGATACGCAGTATTTT
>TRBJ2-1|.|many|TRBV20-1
CSAQTGEGYGEQFF
TGCAGTGCTCAAACAGGCGAAGGGTATGGTGAGCAGTTCTTC
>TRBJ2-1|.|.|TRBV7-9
CASSLVTGDLAEQFF
TGTGCCAGCAGCTTAGTTACAGGAGATTTGGCTGAGCAGTTCTTC
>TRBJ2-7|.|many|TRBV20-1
CSARDYTSATYEQYF
TGCAGTGCTAGAGATTACACGAGCGCAACCTACGAGCAGTACTTC
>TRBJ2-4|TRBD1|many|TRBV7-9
CASSEDRVSNIQYF
TGTGCCAGCAGTGAAGACAGGGTGTCAAACATTCAGTACTTC
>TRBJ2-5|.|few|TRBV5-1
CASSSTDRGETQYF
TGCGCCAGCAGTTCTACGGACAGAGGGGAGACCCAGTACTTC
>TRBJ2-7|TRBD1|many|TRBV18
CASSPLRDRGVRDEQYF
TGTGCCAGCTCACCACTCCGGGACAGGGGGGTACGTGACGAGCAGTACTTC
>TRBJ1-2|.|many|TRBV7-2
CASSPEGGVSNGYTF
TGTGCCAGCAGCCCAGAAGGGGGGGTCAGTAATGGCTACACCTTC
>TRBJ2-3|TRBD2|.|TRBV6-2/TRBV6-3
CASIPGPFGLAGVVGSTDTQYF
TGTGCCAGCATCCCCGGGCCCTTCGGACTAGCGGGGGTGGTGGGTTCCACAGATACGCAGTATTTT
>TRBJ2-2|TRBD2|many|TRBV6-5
CASSYSGSGSNTGELFF
TGTGCCAGCAGTTACTCGGGCAGCGGGAGTAACACCGGGGAGCTGTTTTTT
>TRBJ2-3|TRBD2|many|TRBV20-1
CSASGLDPSGGTTDTQYF
TGCAGTGCTAGCGGATTGGACCCTAGCGGGGGCACCACAGATACGCAGTATTTT
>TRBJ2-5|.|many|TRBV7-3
CASSSRRGETQYF
TGTGCCAGCAGCTCCCGCCGGGGAGAGACCCAGTACTTC
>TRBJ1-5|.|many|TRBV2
CASSEGSGLPDQPQHF
TGTGCCAGCAGTGAAGGGTCAGGGCTCCCAGATCAGCCCCAGCATTTT
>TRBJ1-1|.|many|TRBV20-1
CSARDFLGITEAFF
TGCAGTGCTAGAGATTTCCTAGGGATCACTGAAGCTTTCTTT
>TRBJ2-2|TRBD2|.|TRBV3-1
CASSPGLTTGELFF
TGTGCCAGCAGCCCGGGACTAACCACCGGGGAGCTGTTTTTT
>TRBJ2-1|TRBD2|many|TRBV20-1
CSARRASGNEQFF
TGCAGTGCTAGGCGAGCTAGCGGCAATGAGCAGTTCTTC
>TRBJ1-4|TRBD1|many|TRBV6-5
CASSYSYRGREKLFF
TGTGCCAGCAGTTATAGCTACAGGGGGCGCGAAAAACTGTTTTTT
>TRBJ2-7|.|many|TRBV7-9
CASSPPGGLSKAYEQYF
TGTGCCAGCAGCCCCCCCGGGGGACTGTCCAAGGCCTACGAGCAGTACTTC
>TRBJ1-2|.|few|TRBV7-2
CASSLDGLNYGYTF
TGTGCCAGCAGCTTAGATGGCCTTAACTATGGCTACACCTTC
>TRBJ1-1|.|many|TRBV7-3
CASSFSGSVNTEAFF
TGTGCCAGCAGCTTCTCAGGGTCGGTGAACACTGAAGCTTTCTTT
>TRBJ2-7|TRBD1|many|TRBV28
CASSTLDRDSYEQYF
TGTGCCAGCAGTACCCTGGACAGGGACTCCTACGAGCAGTACTTC
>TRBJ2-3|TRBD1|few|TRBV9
CASSDREGAWLTDTQYF
TGTGCCAGCAGCGATCGCGAGGGGGCCTGGTTGACAGATACGCAGTATTTT
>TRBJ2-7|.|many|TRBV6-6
CASSYRELAYEQYF
TGTGCCAGCAGTTACAGGGAGTTGGCCTACGAGCAGTACTTC
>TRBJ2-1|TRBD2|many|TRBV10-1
CASSDGSSGSNEQFF
TGCGCCAGCAGTGACGGGTCTAGCGGGAGCAATGAGCAGTTCTTC
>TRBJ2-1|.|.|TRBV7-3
CASSPVTGTYNEQFF
TGTGCCAGCAGCCCCGTGACGGGGACCTACAATGAGCAGTTCTTC